The rows below give T cell receptor beta chains drawn from one sample of a study of blood T cell repertoires in COVID-19. TCRdb's copy holds only in-frame clones and misses some; the assay was immunoSEQ multiplex PCR. The profile shows approximately 220,000 clones, about 87% of them singletons. The sample comprised PBMCs or T cells enriched from blood (not recorded which). These receptors were obtained from a woman in her twenties or thirties who had recovered from COVID-19. The CDR3 runs from the conserved cysteine through the conserved F or W. Each record gives: V gene, D gene, clone size, CDR3 length, J gene, CDR3 protein, CDR3 DNA. D genes are given only for firm matches. Some rows mark clone size as missing; the rest say once, few, many or name a class of expanded clone.

v_gene: TRBV4-1
d_gene: NA
abundance: NA
len: 14
j_gene: TRBJ2-7
CDR3aa: CASSQVESSYEQYF
CDR3nt: TGCGCCAGCAGCCAGGTAGAATCCTCCTACGAGCAGTACTTC

v_gene: TRBV19
d_gene: TRBD2
abundance: NA
len: 15
j_gene: TRBJ2-1
CDR3aa: CATSYTSGVDNEQFF
CDR3nt: TGTGCCACCTCCTATACTAGCGGGGTGGACAATGAGCAGTTCTTC

v_gene: TRBV5-5
d_gene: TRBD2
abundance: NA
len: 14
j_gene: TRBJ2-2
CDR3aa: CASSSAGRAGELFF
CDR3nt: TGTGCCAGCAGCTCGGCAGGGAGGGCCGGGGAGCTGTTTTTT

v_gene: TRBV5-4
d_gene: TRBD2
abundance: NA
len: 17
j_gene: TRBJ2-5
CDR3aa: CASSRRASGGPKETQYF
CDR3nt: TGTGCCAGCAGCCGTCGGGCTAGCGGGGGGCCAAAAGAGACCCAGTACTTC

v_gene: TRBV4-2
d_gene: TRBD1
abundance: NA
len: 16
j_gene: TRBJ1-4
CDR3aa: CASRSGGGQHNEKLFF
CDR3nt: TGTGCCAGCAGATCAGGGGGAGGACAGCATAATGAAAAACTGTTTTTT

v_gene: TRBV3-1/TRBV3-2
d_gene: NA
abundance: once
len: 16
j_gene: TRBJ2-7
CDR3aa: CASSQDRTGEVGEQYF
CDR3nt: TGTGCCAGCAGCCAAGATCGTACAGGGGAGGTCGGCGAGCAGTACTTC

v_gene: TRBV18
d_gene: NA
abundance: NA
len: 15
j_gene: TRBJ1-6
CDR3aa: CASSPRIRGNSPLHF
CDR3nt: TGTGCCAGCTCACCAAGGATTCGGGGAAATTCACCCCTCCACTTT

v_gene: TRBV19
d_gene: TRBD2
abundance: NA
len: 16
j_gene: TRBJ2-3
CDR3aa: CASSIATSGGSDTQYF
CDR3nt: TGTGCCAGTAGTATAGCGACTAGCGGGGGGTCGGATACGCAGTATTTT

v_gene: TRBV15
d_gene: NA
abundance: NA
len: 17
j_gene: TRBJ1-1
CDR3aa: CATSPPQGSALHTEAFF
CDR3nt: TGTGCCACCAGCCCTCCCCAGGGGTCGGCTCTGCACACTGAAGCTTTCTTT

v_gene: TRBV19
d_gene: NA
abundance: NA
len: 15
j_gene: TRBJ1-5
CDR3aa: CASSIVPGHDQPQHF
CDR3nt: TGTGCCAGTAGTATTGTCCCGGGACACGATCAGCCCCAGCATTTT

v_gene: TRBV4-3
d_gene: NA
abundance: NA
len: 15
j_gene: TRBJ1-2
CDR3aa: CASSQGLADNYGYTF
CDR3nt: TGCGCCAGCAGCCAAGGTTTGGCGGATAACTATGGCTACACCTTC

v_gene: TRBV7-2
d_gene: NA
abundance: NA
len: 12
j_gene: TRBJ2-1
CDR3aa: CASGRGGNEQFF
CDR3nt: TGTGCCAGCGGAAGGGGGGGCAATGAGCAGTTCTTC

v_gene: TRBV4-1
d_gene: NA
abundance: NA
len: 13
j_gene: TRBJ1-2
CDR3aa: CASSLGMGGGYTF
CDR3nt: TGCGCCAGCAGCCTGGGGATGGGGGGTGGCTACACCTTC

v_gene: TRBV24-1
d_gene: TRBD2
abundance: once
len: 14
j_gene: TRBJ2-1
CDR3aa: CATSDSGGVREQFF
CDR3nt: TGTGCCACCAGTGATAGCGGGGGGGTGCGCGAGCAGTTCTTC

v_gene: TRBV5-5
d_gene: TRBD1
abundance: NA
len: 15
j_gene: TRBJ2-7
CDR3aa: CASSLGQGASYEQYF
CDR3nt: TGTGCCAGCAGCTTGGGACAGGGGGCATCCTACGAGCAGTACTTC

v_gene: TRBV4-3
d_gene: NA
abundance: NA
len: 16
j_gene: TRBJ1-3
CDR3aa: CASSQDRSGSGNTIYF
CDR3nt: TGCGCCAGCAGCCAAGATCGGTCAGGCTCTGGAAACACCATATATTTT

v_gene: TRBV7-9
d_gene: NA
abundance: NA
len: 14
j_gene: TRBJ2-7
CDR3aa: CASSFDRFPYEQYF
CDR3nt: TGTGCCAGCAGCTTCGACAGGTTCCCCTACGAGCAGTACTTC

v_gene: TRBV5-1
d_gene: NA
abundance: NA
len: 13
j_gene: TRBJ1-1
CDR3aa: CASSLAGNTEAFF
CDR3nt: TGCGCCAGCAGCTTGGCCGGGAACACTGAAGCTTTCTTT

v_gene: TRBV29-1
d_gene: NA
abundance: few
len: 14
j_gene: TRBJ1-3
CDR3aa: CSVDPTGSGNTIYF
CDR3nt: TGCAGCGTCGACCCGACAGGCTCTGGAAACACCATATATTTT

v_gene: TRBV11-1
d_gene: TRBD1
abundance: NA
len: 16
j_gene: TRBJ2-2
CDR3aa: CASSVAGGAMIGELFF
CDR3nt: TGTGCCAGCAGCGTCGCAGGGGGCGCGATGATCGGGGAGCTGTTTTTT

v_gene: TRBV7-2
d_gene: TRBD1
abundance: NA
len: 13
j_gene: TRBJ1-5
CDR3aa: CASSIRGDQPQHF
CDR3nt: TGTGCCAGCAGCATCAGGGGGGATCAGCCCCAGCATTTT

v_gene: TRBV6-2/TRBV6-3
d_gene: TRBD2
abundance: NA
len: 14
j_gene: TRBJ2-3
CDR3aa: CASSSGGHTDTQYF
CDR3nt: TGTGCCAGCAGTAGCGGGGGGCACACAGATACGCAGTATTTT

v_gene: TRBV6-5
d_gene: TRBD1
abundance: few
len: 14
j_gene: TRBJ2-1
CDR3aa: CASIRQGSGNEQFF
CDR3nt: TGTGCCAGCATCCGACAGGGATCGGGCAATGAGCAGTTCTTC

v_gene: TRBV5-8
d_gene: NA
abundance: NA
len: 16
j_gene: TRBJ2-5
CDR3aa: CASSSGGFNGAETQYF
CDR3nt: TGTGCCAGCAGTTCAGGAGGGTTTAACGGGGCGGAGACCCAGTACTTC

v_gene: TRBV6-6
d_gene: NA
abundance: once
len: 12
j_gene: TRBJ2-7
CDR3aa: CASSYGRDEQYF
CDR3nt: TGTGCCAGCAGTTACGGCCGGGATGAGCAGTACTTC

v_gene: TRBV19
d_gene: TRBD1
abundance: once
len: 14
j_gene: TRBJ2-1
CDR3aa: CASSVDRVPNEQFF
CDR3nt: TGTGCCAGTAGTGTTGACAGGGTCCCCAATGAGCAGTTCTTC

v_gene: TRBV18
d_gene: TRBD1
abundance: NA
len: 14
j_gene: TRBJ1-1
CDR3aa: CASSAGTANTEAFF
CDR3nt: TGTGCCAGCTCAGCCGGGACAGCGAACACTGAAGCTTTCTTT

v_gene: TRBV5-6
d_gene: TRBD1
abundance: NA
len: 15
j_gene: TRBJ1-1
CDR3aa: CASSLVDRENTEAFF
CDR3nt: TGTGCCAGCAGCTTGGTGGACAGGGAGAACACTGAAGCTTTCTTT